The T cell receptor (beta chain) described here comes from a study of Graves' ophthalmopathy and Graves' hyperthyroidism. Pregnant or lactating patients and those with other autoimmune diseases or uncontrolled infections were excluded. Orbital computed tomography, thyroid ultrasound, TRAb, serum thyroxine and clinical symptoms formed the basis of diagnosis. RNA served as the template for amplifying TCR beta CDR3 regions. RT-PCR in the first round used HTBI primers; a second-round multiplex PCR followed. A single record per CDR3 protein comes from TCRdb applying MiXCR to the multiplex PCR reads. This sample has under 200,000 distinct CDR3 sequences; roughly two fifths occur once, and the top ten carry approximately 6.3%. The study's findings and limits: In predicting ophthalmopathy progression, the model reached around 66% sensitivity and 72.22% specificity. The blood repertoire also included most expanded thyroid clonotypes above 0.001 frequency.

In this sample, this clonotype turned up many times. Its antigen remains unidentified. V lost 0 bases to trimming and J lost 4 bases, with 12 bases between them. Germline V gives CDR1 SGHAT, CDR2 FQNNGV. The CDR3 has 16 residues. This sequence was found in a woman aged 40 to 50 with Graves' ophthalmopathy. The V gene is TRBV11-2, the J gene TRBJ2-2, with D uncertain. The sequencing sample was made of peripheral blood. The CDR3 nucleotides are TGTGCCAGCAGCTTAGAAGGTCTAGGCGGCACCGGGGAGCTGTTTTTT. It yields the protein CASSLEGLGGTGELFF.